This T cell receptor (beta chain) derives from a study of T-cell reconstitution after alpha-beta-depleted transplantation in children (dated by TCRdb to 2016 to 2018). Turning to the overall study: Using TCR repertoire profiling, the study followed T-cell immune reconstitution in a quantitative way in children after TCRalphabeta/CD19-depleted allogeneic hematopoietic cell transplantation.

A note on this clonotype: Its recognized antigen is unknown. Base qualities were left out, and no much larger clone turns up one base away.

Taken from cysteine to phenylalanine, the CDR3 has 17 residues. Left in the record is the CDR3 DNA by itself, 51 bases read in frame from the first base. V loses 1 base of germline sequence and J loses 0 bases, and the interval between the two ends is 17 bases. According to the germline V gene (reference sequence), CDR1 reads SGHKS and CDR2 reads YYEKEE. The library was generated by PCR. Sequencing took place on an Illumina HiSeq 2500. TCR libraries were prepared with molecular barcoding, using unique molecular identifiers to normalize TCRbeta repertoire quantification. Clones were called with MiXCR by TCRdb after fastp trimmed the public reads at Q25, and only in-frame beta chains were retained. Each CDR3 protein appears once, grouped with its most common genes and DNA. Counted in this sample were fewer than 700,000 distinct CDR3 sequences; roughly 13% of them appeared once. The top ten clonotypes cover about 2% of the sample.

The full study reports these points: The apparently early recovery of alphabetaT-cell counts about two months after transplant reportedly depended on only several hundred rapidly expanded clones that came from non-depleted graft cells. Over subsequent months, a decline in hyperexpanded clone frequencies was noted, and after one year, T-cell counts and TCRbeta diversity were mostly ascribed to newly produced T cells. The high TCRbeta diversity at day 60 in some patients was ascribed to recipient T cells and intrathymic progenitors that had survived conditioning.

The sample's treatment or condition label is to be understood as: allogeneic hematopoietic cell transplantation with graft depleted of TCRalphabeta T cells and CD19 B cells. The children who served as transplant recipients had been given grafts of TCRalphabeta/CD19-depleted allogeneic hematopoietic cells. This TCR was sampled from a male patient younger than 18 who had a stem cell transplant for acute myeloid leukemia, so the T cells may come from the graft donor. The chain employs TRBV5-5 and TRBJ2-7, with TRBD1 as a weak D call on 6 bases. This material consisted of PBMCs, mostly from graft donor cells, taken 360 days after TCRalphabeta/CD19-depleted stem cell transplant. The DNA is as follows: TGTGCCAGCAGCTTGAGGGGGAAGCAACTCCACTCCTACGAGCAGTACTTC. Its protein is CASSLRGKQLHSYEQYF.